This TCR beta chain was sequenced during a study of OX40 agonist ivuxolimab in advanced cancers. Context from the whole study: Ivuxolimab was a fully human IgG2 agonistic monoclonal antibody targeting the costimulatory receptor OX40 (CD134). Intravenous ivuxolimab was administered to patients every 2 weeks at six dose levels: 0.01, 0.1, 0.3, 1.5, 3 and 10 mg/kg. Of the roughly 50 dose-escalation patients, hepatocellular carcinoma was present in 19, melanoma in approximately 15, renal cell carcinoma in 9 and head and neck cancer in 9. A male proportion of about 79% and a mean age of about 60 years, ranging from roughly 23 to 80, were recorded for the dose-escalation cohort. Prior anti-PD-1, anti-PD-L1 or anti-CTLA-4 therapy was permitted, and approximately 40% of dose-escalation patients had received checkpoint inhibitors. Three dose-escalation patients achieved partial responses, one with hepatocellular carcinoma and two with cutaneous melanoma. Peripheral TCRbeta sequencing aimed to test whether ivuxolimab altered TCR sequence diversity and caused clonal T-cell expansion. The paper reports the monotherapy dose-escalation portion (N of about 51 patients) of the phase I ivuxolimab trial.

On this clone itself: The specificity of this receptor is unknown. Qualities for individual bases were not recorded, and no much larger clone is one base off.

What the research found in general, with its limitations: Low levels of normalized T-cell clonal expansion were also shown by some nonresponding patients. After ivuxolimab, CD8+ T cells had more expanded clones than CD4+ T cells on average. In the 0.1-3.0 mg/kg groups, partial responders had among the lowest normalized peripheral clonal expansion, particularly in CD8+ T cells. The antigen specificity of the peripheral T cells that underwent clonal expansion was not determined. At doses from 0.1 to 3.0 mg/kg, clonal expansion was seen in both CD4+ and CD8+ blood T cells between baseline and week 6.

The CDR3 spans 16 residues, from the cysteine through the phenylalanine. This entry keeps only the CDR3 DNA: 48 bases, framed from base 1. For CDR1 and CDR2, the germline V gene (reference sequence) lists SGHKS and YYEKEE. V trim: 4 bases; J trim: 3 bases; unmatched bases: 8. Genomic DNA was extracted from sorted cells for sequencing of the TCRbeta CDR3 region. The immunoSEQ Assay was used to sequence the TCRbeta CDR3 regions. Here the immuneACCESS table is served through TCRdb, limited to in-frame sequences with V and J called. Missing clones are a known gap in these copies; in checked studies unresolved V genes cover under half, and the rest lacks a known reason. Here the sample has approximately 84,000 clones; nearly 90% occur a single time. The biggest ten clones account for 0.19% of the sample. The trial excluded patients who had a history of autoimmune disease or who were on systemic immunosuppression. Peripheral blood for TCR sequencing was collected from all dose cohorts at baseline, on cycle 4 day 1, and on cycle 7 day 1. The samples were drawn from a first-in-human, open-label, multicenter phase I dose-escalation trial of ivuxolimab. Adults with locally advanced or metastatic melanoma, renal cell carcinoma, hepatocellular carcinoma or head and neck squamous cell carcinoma were enrolled in the trial. Before TCR sequencing, CD4+ T cells and CD8+ T cells from peripheral blood were sorted into separate populations.

The source is an adult with an advanced solid tumor such as melanoma, head and neck, liver or kidney cancer. The chain uses TRBV5-5 and TRBJ2-1; 9 central bases correspond to TRBD1. The material sequenced was CD4+ or CD8+ T cells sorted from blood, taken in a trial of the OX40 agonist ivuxolimab. CDR3 loop: CASSTGGQGFYNEQFF. The base sequence is TGTGCCAGCAGCACTGGGGGACAGGGATTCTACAATGAGCAGTTCTTC.